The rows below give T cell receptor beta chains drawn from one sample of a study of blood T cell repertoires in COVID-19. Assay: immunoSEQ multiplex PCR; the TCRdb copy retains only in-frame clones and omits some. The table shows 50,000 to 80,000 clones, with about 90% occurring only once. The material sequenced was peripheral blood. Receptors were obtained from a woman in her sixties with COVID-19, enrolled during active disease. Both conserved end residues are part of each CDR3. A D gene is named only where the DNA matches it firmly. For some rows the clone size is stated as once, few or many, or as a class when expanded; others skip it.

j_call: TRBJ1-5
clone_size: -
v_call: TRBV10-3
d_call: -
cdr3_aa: CAISGQDNQPQHF
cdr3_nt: TGTGCCATCAGTGGACAGGATAATCAGCCCCAGCATTTT

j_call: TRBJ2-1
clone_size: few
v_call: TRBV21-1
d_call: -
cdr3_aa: CASTLEYYNEQFF
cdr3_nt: TGTGCCAGCACCCTGGAGTACTACAATGAGCAGTTCTTC

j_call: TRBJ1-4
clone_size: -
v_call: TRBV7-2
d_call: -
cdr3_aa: CASSLRGTNEKLFF
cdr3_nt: TGTGCCAGCAGCTTAAGAGGGACTAATGAAAAACTGTTTTTT

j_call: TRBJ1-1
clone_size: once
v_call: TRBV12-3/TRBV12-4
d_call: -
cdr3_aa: CASSFPVNTEAFF
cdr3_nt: TGTGCCAGCAGTTTCCCGGTGAACACTGAAGCTTTCTTT

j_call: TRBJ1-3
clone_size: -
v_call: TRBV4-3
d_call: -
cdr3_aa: CASSIGGGSGNTIYF
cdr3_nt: TGCGCCAGCAGCATAGGGGGGGGCTCTGGAAACACCATATATTTT

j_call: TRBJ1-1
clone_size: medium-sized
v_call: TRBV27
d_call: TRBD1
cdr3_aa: CASSLSRGLEAFF
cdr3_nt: TGTGCCAGCAGTTTATCGAGGGGGCTTGAAGCTTTCTTT

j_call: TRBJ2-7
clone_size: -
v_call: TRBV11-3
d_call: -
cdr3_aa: CASSLTTGSYEQYF
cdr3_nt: TGTGCCAGCAGCCTGACGACGGGTTCCTACGAGCAGTACTTC

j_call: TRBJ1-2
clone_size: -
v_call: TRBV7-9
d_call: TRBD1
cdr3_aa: CASSSIGGQATNYGYTF
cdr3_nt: TGTGCCAGCAGCTCCATCGGGGGACAGGCAACTAACTATGGCTACACCTTC

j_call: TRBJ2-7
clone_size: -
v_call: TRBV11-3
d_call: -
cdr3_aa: CASRPGTTYEQYF
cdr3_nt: TGTGCCAGCAGACCCGGGACAACCTACGAGCAGTACTTC

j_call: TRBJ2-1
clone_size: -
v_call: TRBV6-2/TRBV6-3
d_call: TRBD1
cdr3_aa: CASSLGQGPEQFF
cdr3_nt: TGTGCCAGCAGCCTGGGACAGGGGCCTGAGCAGTTCTTC

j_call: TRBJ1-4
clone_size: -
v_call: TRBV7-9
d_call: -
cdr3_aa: CASSLLRNEKLFF
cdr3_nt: TGTGCCAGCAGCTTACTGCGGAATGAAAAACTGTTTTTT

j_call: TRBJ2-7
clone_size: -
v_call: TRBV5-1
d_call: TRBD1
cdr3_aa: CASSLGGTGIYEQYF
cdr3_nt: TGCGCCAGCAGCTTGGGCGGGACAGGGATTTACGAGCAGTACTTC

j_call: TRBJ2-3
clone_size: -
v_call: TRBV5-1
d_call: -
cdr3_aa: CASSLRQSTDTQYF
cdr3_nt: TGCGCCAGCAGCTTGCGACAGAGCACAGATACGCAGTATTTT

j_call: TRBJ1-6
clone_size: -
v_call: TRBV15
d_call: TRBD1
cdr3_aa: CATSRGPPGQQAHYSPLHF
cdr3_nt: TGTGCCACCAGCAGAGGTCCCCCGGGACAGCAAGCCCACTATTCACCCCTCCACTTT

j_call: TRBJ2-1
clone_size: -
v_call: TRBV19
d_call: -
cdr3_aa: CASSMSGSSYNEQFF
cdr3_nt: TGTGCCAGTAGTATGAGTGGGAGTTCCTACAATGAGCAGTTCTTC

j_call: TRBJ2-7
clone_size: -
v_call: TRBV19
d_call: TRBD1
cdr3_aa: CASSMGQGEQYF
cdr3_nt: TGTGCCAGTAGTATGGGACAGGGCGAGCAGTACTTC

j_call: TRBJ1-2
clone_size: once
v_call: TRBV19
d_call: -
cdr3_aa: CASSRGVLNYGYTF
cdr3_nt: TGTGCCAGTAGTAGAGGAGTTCTTAACTATGGCTACACCTTC